This is a list of T cell receptor beta chains from one sample in a study of early T cells in non-severe SARS-CoV-2 infection. TCRdb passed the 5' RACE reads through MiXCR, listing each CDR3 protein once. The sample has tens of thousands of distinct CDR3 sequences, approximately 8% seen once. Source: whole blood, taken at baseline. The receptors originated from an adult who was a healthcare worker with PCR-confirmed SARS-CoV-2 infection or an uninfected control (not recorded which). Each CDR3 is given with its conserved first and last residue. D genes are given only for firm matches. A row's size may be missing; if present it is once, few, many or a size class.

clone size | J gene | V gene | D gene | CDR3 DNA | CDR3 protein
- | TRBJ1-3 | TRBV6-2/TRBV6-3 | - | TGTGCCAGCAGTTACTCGTTTCTATGGACACCTGGCTCTGGAAACACCATATATTTT | CASSYSFLWTPGSGNTIYF
few | TRBJ1-1 | TRBV12-3/TRBV12-4 | - | TGTGCCAGCAGTTCAATACTGGACAGAAAGTCTGAAGCTTTCTTT | CASSSILDRKSEAFF
few | TRBJ1-1 | TRBV30 | - | TGTGCCTGGAGTTCGGGACCGAACACTGAAGCTTTCTTT | CAWSSGPNTEAFF
many | TRBJ2-2 | TRBV5-6 | - | TGTGCCAGCAGCTGGGACCAGGCGAACACCGGGGAGCTGTTTTTT | CASSWDQANTGELFF
few | TRBJ2-5 | TRBV7-9 | - | TGTGCCAGCAGCCCCTCGCGAGCTAGCGCGGGGACCCAGTACTTC | CASSPSRASAGTQYF
- | TRBJ1-5 | TRBV20-1 | - | TGCAGTGCGGGGACAAATAGCAATCAGCCCCAGCATTTT | CSAGTNSNQPQHF
few | TRBJ2-1 | TRBV20-1 | - | TGCAGCGTGGGGGGGCAGCTTCCCTACAATGAGCAGTTCTTC | CSVGGQLPYNEQFF
many | TRBJ1-4 | TRBV9 | TRBD1 | TGTGCCAGCAGCCGTCGACAGGGAGTAGCAACTAATGAAAAACTGTTTTTT | CASSRRQGVATNEKLFF
- | TRBJ1-2 | TRBV5-4 | TRBD1 | TGTGCCAGCAGCCCCCGGGGACAGGGGAGCTATGGCTACACCTTC | CASSPRGQGSYGYTF
- | TRBJ1-5 | TRBV27 | - | TGTGCCAGCAGTCTTGAGGGAGTTGGTCAGCCCCAGCATTTT | CASSLEGVGQPQHF
- | TRBJ2-7 | TRBV5-1 | TRBD1 | TGCGCCAGCAGCTGGGACAGTAGTTCCACCGAGCAGTACTTC | CASSWDSSSTEQYF
- | TRBJ2-7 | TRBV4-3 | - | TGCGCCAGCAGCCAAGATCGGGTATCGGGGCGCGAGCAGTACTTC | CASSQDRVSGREQYF
many | TRBJ1-2 | TRBV28 | - | TGTGCCAGCAGTTTTGTCGGGGCGAGCTATGGCTACACCTTC | CASSFVGASYGYTF
- | TRBJ2-5 | TRBV27 | - | TGTGCCAGCACTACTGGGAGGATGGAGACCCAGTACTTC | CASTTGRMETQYF
few | TRBJ2-1 | TRBV20-1 | - | TGCAGTGGGCTGGGGGCCTTGGGAAATGAGCAGTTCTTC | CSGLGALGNEQFF
- | TRBJ2-2 | TRBV12-3/TRBV12-4 | TRBD1 | TGTGCCAGCGGTAGGGACAGGGCGCACACCGGGGAGCTGTTTTTT | CASGRDRAHTGELFF
many | TRBJ2-1 | TRBV20-1 | - | TGCAGTGCTAGTTCGGAGGCCAAAGTTAGGAATGAGCAGTTCTTC | CSASSEAKVRNEQFF
few | TRBJ1-1 | TRBV29-1 | - | TGCAGCGTTGAAGATCGGGGCGGCTACACTGAAGCTTTCTTT | CSVEDRGGYTEAFF
few | TRBJ2-2 | TRBV7-9 | - | TGTGCCAGCAGCCGGACAGTGAACACCGGGGAGCTGTTTTTT | CASSRTVNTGELFF
medium-sized | TRBJ2-3 | TRBV30 | TRBD2 | TGTGCCTGGAGGGAAGCGGGGGGTACAGATACGCAGTATTTT | CAWREAGGTDTQYF
- | TRBJ2-7 | TRBV14 | TRBD1 | TGTGCCAGCAGCCGACAGGGTAACTCCTACGAGCAGTACTTC | CASSRQGNSYEQYF
few | TRBJ2-7 | TRBV9 | TRBD2 | TGTGCCAGCAGCGCCCAGGGAGGGTACGAGCAGTACTTC | CASSAQGGYEQYF
few | TRBJ2-7 | TRBV30 | TRBD2 | TGTGCCTGGAGTAGTGGCGGGGGCTACGAGCAGTACTTC | CAWSSGGGYEQYF
many | TRBJ2-7 | TRBV3-1 | TRBD1 | TGTGCCAGCAGCCAGGGACAGGGCCCCTACGAGCAGTACTTC | CASSQGQGPYEQYF
few | TRBJ2-3 | TRBV7-2 | - | TGTGCCAGCAGCTTTGCTGGGGCAGATACGCAGTATTTT | CASSFAGADTQYF
- | TRBJ2-5 | TRBV10-3 | TRBD2 | TGTGCCATCAGTGAGGCGGGGGGTGGAGAGACCCAGTACTTC | CAISEAGGGETQYF
many | TRBJ2-3 | TRBV12-3/TRBV12-4 | - | TGTGCCAGCAGTTTCACGGGGGCCGGGGATACGCAGTATTTT | CASSFTGAGDTQYF
many | TRBJ1-1 | TRBV12-3/TRBV12-4 | - | TGTGCCAGCAGTTTTGAGGCACCGAACACTGAAGCTTTCTTT | CASSFEAPNTEAFF
- | TRBJ1-4 | TRBV7-6 | TRBD1 | TGTGCCAGCAGCTATACCACGGACAGGGCGTATGAAAAACTGTTTTTT | CASSYTTDRAYEKLFF
- | TRBJ2-1 | TRBV30 | TRBD1 | TGTGCCTTGGACAGGATCGTTGAGTTCTTC | CALDRIVEFF
few | TRBJ2-1 | TRBV30 | TRBD1 | TGTGCCTGGCACGCAGGGGGTTGGACTGAGCAGTTCTTC | CAWHAGGWTEQFF
few | TRBJ2-7 | TRBV7-2 | - | TGTGCCAGCAGCTTAGGGGACGGAAGCTCCTACGAGCAGTACTTC | CASSLGDGSSYEQYF
many | TRBJ2-5 | TRBV20-1 | - | TGCAGTGCAAGGACCATCCAAGAGACCCAGTACTTC | CSARTIQETQYF
many | TRBJ2-3 | TRBV12-3/TRBV12-4 | - | TGTGCCAGCAGAAAAGATACGCAGTATTTT | CASRKDTQYF
- | TRBJ2-1 | TRBV7-6 | TRBD1 | TGTGCCAGCAGCATTTCGACAGGGGTTGAGCAGTTCTTC | CASSISTGVEQFF
few | TRBJ2-5 | TRBV6-6 | - | TGTGCCAGCACCGACCCGGGACTCCGGCGGGCAGAGACCCAGTACTTC | CASTDPGLRRAETQYF
many | TRBJ1-1 | TRBV6-1 | TRBD1 | TGTGCCAGCAGGACGGGACAGTTTCTTGAAGCTTTCTTT | CASRTGQFLEAFF